This T cell receptor (beta chain) was sequenced for a study of T cell responses to AZD1222 COVID-19 vaccine. Study summary: Timing groups of about 4 and about 12 weeks for second doses were pooled. The study's findings and limits: Samples come after the peak T cell response, not at day 14. Once two AZD1222 doses were given, Spike-specific TCR breadth and depth went up. The span of vaccine-associated CD4 TCRs extended across spike, with dominance at 160-218 and 743-854.

This clone occurred a few times. Its antigen remains unknown. Looked up from germline, CDR1 is LNHNV and CDR2 is YYDKDF (reference sequence). This CDR3 contains 18 residues. V lost 2 bases, J lost 7 bases, and 23 bases lay in between. Repertoires were generated with immunoSEQ multiplex PCR, while TCRdb's copy carries only in-frame clones and drops some. The table includes around 140,000 clones, just under 95% detected once. V and J are TRBV15 and TRBJ2-2; tentatively, D is TRBD1 or TRBD2 (5 bases each). Material: peripheral blood, obtained on day 0 of AZD1222 vaccination. This clonotype was obtained from an adult in good health. The CDR3 DNA reads TGTGCCACCAGCAGAAGGCAGCCTCATGAGGGGTCCTACGGGGAGCTGTTTTTT. Translating gives CATSRRQPHEGSYGELFF.